Following are 5 T cell receptor beta chains from one sample sequenced in a study of TIL therapy for anti-PD-1-resistant metastatic lung cancer (dated by TCRdb to the early 2020s). The immunoSEQ v3 hsTCRB kit was used to amplify TCR beta CDR3 regions from genomic DNA through bias-controlled multiplex PCR. Imported from immuneACCESS, the table was reduced by TCRdb to in-frame sequences with V and J called. These copies leave out some clones; in studies compared against another copy, an unresolved V gene accounts for under half, and the cause of the remainder is not known. In this sample the table shows under 100,000 clones, roughly 65% of which occur a single time. 9.5% to 13% of the sample lies in the top ten. The sample's time point label, in plain terms: pre-treatment sample, taken before nivolumab and TIL therapy. Excised metastases, mostly pleural nodules or supraclavicular lymph nodes, were used as baseline tumor samples and were taken from the same resection from which TIL were grown.

This specimen consisted of tumor tissue, obtained at baseline. These receptors all stem from a person between 30 and 79 years old with non-small cell lung cancer.

J is TRBJ1-5 and V is TRBV6-5, with a weak D call TRBD1 (6 bases). The CDR3 consists of 15 residues. V was clipped by 7 bases and J by 3 bases, with 16 bases between them. Germline V CDR1 and CDR2: MNHEY, SVGAGI. Here the CDR3 reads CASMAQTGFNQPQHF. DNA of the CDR3: TGTGCCAGCATGGCCCAGACAGGATTCAATCAGCCCCAGCATTTT.

V usage is TRBV3-1 (or the pseudogene TRBV3-2) and J usage is TRBJ2-4; D is unclear. From germline, CDR1 is LGHDT and CDR2 YNNKEL (reference sequence). Between the trimmed V and J ends, which lost 3 bases and 1 base, there was a span of 4 bases. The CDR3 is 13 amino acids. CDR3 residues: CASSHAAKNIQYF. The CDR3 region has the DNA TGTGCCAGCAGCCACGCGGCCAAAAACATTCAGTACTTC.

The chain joins TRBV7-3 to TRBJ2-1; TRBD1 aligns across 8 bases. The V gene's germline CDR1 is SGHTA and CDR2 FQGTGA. There are 19 residues in the CDR3. J gave up 6 bases and V 5 bases, and 21 bases lay outside the gene matches. CDR3 nucleotide sequence: TGTGCCAGCAGCCTCCGTGGCCGGACGGACAGGGTGGGACCCAATGAGCAGTTCTTC. Translated: CASSLRGRTDRVGPNEQFF. The full variable domain, rest sourced from reference TRBV7-3 and TRBJ2-1, is GAGVSQTPSNKVTEKGKYVELRCDPISGHTALYWYRQSLGQGPEFLIYFQGTGAADDSGLPNDRFFAVRPEGSVSTLKIQRTERGDSAVYLCASSLRGRTDRVGPNEQFFGPGTRLTVL.

This clone was detected only a few times. The J gene is TRBJ1-1, the V gene TRBV7-9, with D hard to call. CDR1 and CDR2 from the germline V gene are SEHNR and FQNEAQ (reference sequence). V was pared by 10 bases and J by 2 bases, with 11 bases between. The CDR3 is 12 residues long. The CDR3 bases are TGTGCCACCTATTACAGCAACACTGAAGCTTTCTTT. Its translation: CATYYSNTEAFF.

In its sample, this clone was seen a few times. The chain uses TRBV6-1 and TRBJ2-7; TRBD2 agrees at 7 bases. Germline trimming cut 4 bases from V and 3 bases from J; bases unmatched to any gene: 12. CDR3 length: 16 residues. Germline loops: CDR1 MNHNS, CDR2 SASEGT. CDR3 amino acids: CASSGGGSGTFYEQYF. The CDR3 DNA reads TGTGCCAGCAGTGGGGGCGGGAGCGGGACGTTCTACGAGCAGTACTTC.